These 32 T cell receptor beta chains were sequenced from one sample in a study of beta chain features in type 1 diabetes. Study-level findings and limits: Shorter TCRB CDR3s, moderately but significantly so, were found in Type 1 diabetes patients in all four CD4+ subsets.

The isolated RNA, all of it, was reverse transcribed, so expressed TCRB transcripts were what got sequenced. TCRdb keeps only in-frame clones here, not all; method: immunoSEQ multiplex PCR. Of 250,000 or so clones detected, 14% appear once; the ten largest clones hold roughly 0.019%. Antigens of these TCRs are unknown. The sequencing sample was made of naive CD4+ T cells from blood. These receptors came from a man aged 30-40 years with type 1 diabetes.

This clone was found a few times. V and J are TRBV29-1 and TRBJ1-1; 9 nucleotides match TRBD1. The CDR3 spans 12 residues. V trimming: 6 bases; J trimming: 11 bases; junction bases outside the gene matches: 10. Germline loops: CDR1 SQVTM, CDR2 ANQGSEA. CDR3 residues: CSVTRQGGKAFF. Here the CDR3 DNA reads TGCAGCGTCACCCGACAGGGGGGGAAGGCTTTCTTT. Full variable domain (rest looked up from reference TRBV29-1 and TRBJ1-1): SAVISQKPSRDICQRGTSLTIQCQVDSQVTMMFWYRQQPGQSLTLIATANQGSEATYESGFVIDKFPISRPNLTFSTLTVSNMSPEDSSIYLCSVTRQGGKAFFGQGTRLTVV.

The chain combines TRBV2 with TRBJ1-2; 12 bases line up with TRBD1. The CDR3 runs 14 residues. The germline gives CDR1 SNHLY, CDR2 FYNNEI. V lost 5 bases to trimming and J lost 7 bases; unmatched junction nucleotides: 5. The CDR3 DNA reads TGTGCCAGCAGTAACCGGGACAGGGGGCCTGGCTACACCTTC. The encoded protein is CASSNRDRGPGYTF.

This clone occurred a few times. This chain joins TRBV5-1 and TRBJ1-2; D possibly corresponds to TRBD1 (5 bases). CDR3 size: 13 residues. Germline V gene lookup returns CDR1 SGHRS and CDR2 YFSETQ. V lost 0 bases and J 4 bases, leaving 7 bases between the germline ends. CDR3 sequence reads: CASSLEGPYGYTF. The CDR3 nucleotides read TGCGCCAGCAGCTTGGAGGGGCCCTATGGCTACACCTTC.

This clone has just a few counts. The rearrangement joins TRBV2 to TRBJ2-7; possible D gene TRBD1, 5 bases. CDR1 is SNHLY and CDR2 is FYNNEI in the germline V gene. Trimming took off 2 bases at V and 7 bases at J, with 12 bases between the two ends. The CDR3 has 13 amino acids. The CDR3 DNA sequence: TGTGCCAGCAGTGAAAGCCCCCCAGGGGAGCAGTACTTC. Translating it yields CASSESPPGEQYF.

The rearrangement links TRBV4-1 to TRBJ2-3; TRBD1 aligns across 10 bases. The CDR3 consists of 16 residues. Germline CDR1 MGHRA, CDR2 YSYEKL. Trimming removed 0 bases from V and 3 bases from J; junction bases left unmatched: 3. The CDR3 region is CASSQEGQGRTDTQYF. CDR3 coding DNA: TGCGCCAGCAGCCAAGAGGGACAGGGGAGAACAGATACGCAGTATTTT.

This clone was picked up a small number of times. The chain has TRBV25-1 and TRBJ1-2; TRBD1 matches at 10 bases. This CDR3 is 15 amino acids long. Germline CDR1 reads MGHDK; CDR2 reads SYGVNS. V lost 5 bases, J lost 7 bases, and 10 bases stayed unmatched. CDR3 loop: CASSTPGQGYAGYTF. The DNA of the CDR3 is TGTGCCAGCAGTACCCCGGGACAGGGGTATGCTGGCTACACCTTC.

This clone was counted between two and nine times. The CDR3: CASSGTRRETQYF. The CDR3 DNA reads TGTGCCAGCAGCGGGACTAGAAGAGAGACCCAGTACTTC. The rearrangement joins TRBV5-6 to TRBJ2-5; TRBD2 agrees at 8 bases. The trim removed 4 bases at V and 4 bases at J, leaving 3 bases unmatched. CDR1 and CDR2 from the germline V gene are SGHDT and YYEEEE. This CDR3 has 13 residues.

This chain joins TRBV5-4 and TRBJ2-7; 7 nucleotides align to TRBD1. CDR1 is SGHNT and CDR2 is YYREEE in the germline V gene (reference sequence). This CDR3 contains 14 residues. Trimming cost V 4 bases and J 4 bases; bases outside gene matches: 8. In nucleotides, the CDR3 is TGTGCCAGCAGCCGCGGACAGGCAGAGTACGAGCAGTACTTC. It encodes CASSRGQAEYEQYF.

The chain combines TRBV19 with TRBJ1-2, with D possibly TRBD1 on 6 matching bases. The CDR3 is 15 amino acids. Germline lookup yields CDR1 LNHDA and CDR2 SQIVND (reference sequence). V shed 1 base and J shed 1 base, with 10 bases lying between them. The CDR3 region has the DNA TGTGCCAGTAGTATAGCCCGGACAGATAACTATGGCTACACCTTC. As protein: CASSIARTDNYGYTF.

This clone has a handful of counts. The rearrangement joins TRBV5-1 to TRBJ2-2; unclear D gene. The CDR3 runs to 14 residues. In germline, CDR1 is SGHRS, CDR2 YFSETQ. The V and J ends lost 4 bases and 7 bases respectively, with 14 bases between them. The CDR3 coding sequence is TGCGCCAGCAGCCTCGACCCGGAGCACGGGGAGCTGTTTTTT. Its protein is CASSLDPEHGELFF.

The sample holds a few counts of this clone. This sequence joins TRBV6-6 and TRBJ2-5; TRBD1 aligns across 10 bases. Germline lookup yields CDR1 MNHNY and CDR2 SVGAGI (reference sequence). Trimming at V came to 5 bases and at J to 5 bases, leaving 8 bases not matched to a gene. The CDR3 runs 15 residues. CDR3 region: CASSTGQGERETQYF. Here the CDR3 DNA reads TGTGCCAGCAGTACCGGACAGGGGGAAAGGGAGACCCAGTACTTC.

In its sample, this clone was seen a few times. V usage is TRBV5-4 and J usage is TRBJ2-5; D may be TRBD1 (5 bases). CDR1 is SGHNT, CDR2 YYREEE, per germline (reference sequence). The CDR3 sequence is 13 residues long. The germline V and J ends were trimmed by 3 bases and 0 bases, with 6 bases remaining between them. CDR3 coding DNA: TGTGCCAGCAGCTGGGGCAACCAAGAGACCCAGTACTTC. This gives the protein CASSWGNQETQYF.

This clone was counted between two and nine times. Written as DNA, the CDR3 is TGTGCCAGCAGTGAAGCTCGCGGTCGGGAGCAGTACTTC. Protein: CASSEARGREQYF. The chain uses TRBV6-1 and TRBJ2-7; D gene uncertain. V lost 0 bases and J 7 bases, leaving 10 bases between the germline ends. The germline gives CDR1 MNHNS, CDR2 SASEGT. This CDR3 comprises 13 residues.

The genes are TRBV2 and TRBJ1-5, with no clear D. Between the trimmed V and J ends, which lost 6 bases and 6 bases, there was a span of 6 bases. There are 11 residues in the CDR3. In germline, CDR1 is SNHLY, CDR2 FYNNEI. The CDR3, as DNA: TGTGCCAGCAGCCCGTCTCAGCCCCAGCATTTT. Encoded protein: CASSPSQPQHF. Combining the CDR3 with reference TRBV2 and TRBJ1-5 gives the whole variable domain EPEVTQTPSHQVTQMGQEVILRCVPISNHLYFYWYRQILGQKVEFLVSFYNNEISEKSEIFDDQFSVERPDGSNFTLKIRSTKLEDSAMYFCASSPSQPQHFGDGTRLSIL.

The V gene is TRBV5-1, the J gene TRBJ2-1; 9 bases match TRBD2. The V gene end was trimmed by 4 bases and the J gene end by 5 bases; junction bases not matched to a gene: 7. CDR1 is SGHRS and CDR2 is YFSETQ in the germline V gene. The CDR3 spans 15 residues. The CDR3 sequence: CASSPRGLADNEQFF. Written as DNA, the CDR3 is TGCGCCAGCAGCCCCCGGGGACTAGCAGACAATGAGCAGTTCTTC.

This chain connects TRBV25-1 to TRBJ1-1; no reliable D call. V was trimmed by 7 bases and J by 5 bases, leaving 11 bases between them. Germline values: CDR1 MGHDK, CDR2 SYGVNS. The CDR3 sequence is 12 residues long. The CDR3 reads CASISSMTEAFF. The CDR3 DNA is TGTGCCAGCATTTCGAGTATGACTGAAGCTTTCTTT. Using reference TRBV25-1 and TRBJ1-1 for the parts outside the CDR3, the full variable domain is EADIYQTPRYLVIGTGKKITLECSQTMGHDKMYWYQQDPGMELHLIHYSYGVNSTEKGDLSSESTVSRIRTEHFPLTLESARPSHTSQYLCASISSMTEAFFGQGTRLTVV.

This clone was seen a few times. CDR3 in DNA: TGTGCCAGCAGCCCGGGACAGGGCCCCTACGAGCAGTACTTC. Amino acids: CASSPGQGPYEQYF. The chain employs TRBV5-4 and TRBJ2-7; 9 bases line up with TRBD1. J was trimmed by 2 bases and V by 4 bases; bases with no gene match: 4. The CDR3 consists of 14 residues. Looked up from germline, CDR1 is SGHNT and CDR2 is YYREEE (reference sequence).

This clone turned up a few times. The rearrangement links TRBV30 to TRBJ2-2; 7 bases map to TRBD2. The CDR3 spans 14 residues. Germline V gives CDR1 GTSNPN, CDR2 SVGIG (reference sequence). With 4 bases clipped from V and 5 bases from J, the junction kept 7 bases outside the gene matches. CDR3 amino acids: CAWTPGGYTGELFF. The CDR3 nucleotides are TGTGCCTGGACTCCGGGAGGCTATACCGGGGAGCTGTTTTTT.

This clone has more than one count but fewer than ten. The V and J genes are TRBV6-6 and TRBJ2-5; D might be TRBD1 (6 bases). Germline CDR1 reads MNHNY; CDR2 reads SVGAGI (reference sequence). Trimming stripped 7 bases from V and 5 bases from J, with 14 bases between. There are 13 residues in the CDR3. CDR3 amino acids: CASNRDRRETQYF. The CDR3 bases are TGTGCCAGCAACAGGGACCGACGGGAGACCCAGTACTTC.

This clone was counted between two and nine times. V is TRBV5-4 and J is TRBJ2-7; D is possibly TRBD2 (5 bases). The germline gives CDR1 SGHNT, CDR2 YYREEE (reference sequence). The CDR3 loop spans 15 amino acids. V gave up 1 base and J gave up 3 bases, with 14 bases separating them. The CDR3 sequence is CASSLIAVGIYEQYF. CDR3 bases: TGTGCCAGCAGCTTGATAGCAGTCGGGATCTACGAGCAGTACTTC.

V usage is TRBV5-1 and J usage is TRBJ2-5, with D unclear. CDR3 length equals 14 residues. The germline V and J ends were trimmed by 4 bases and 2 bases, with 12 bases remaining between them. Germline V gene sequence: CDR1 SGHRS, CDR2 YFSETQ. This CDR3 is CASSNRYRQETQYF. The CDR3 coding sequence is TGCGCCAGCAGCAACCGGTACAGACAAGAGACCCAGTACTTC. The full variable domain, rest sourced from reference TRBV5-1 and TRBJ2-5, is KAGVTQTPRYLIKTRGQQVTLSCSPISGHRSVSWYQQTPGQGLQFLFEYFSETQRNKGNFPGRFSGRQFSNSRSEMNVSTLELGDSALYLCASSNRYRQETQYFGPGTRLLVL.

This clone was found a few times. The V and J genes are TRBV5-6 and TRBJ2-7; D gene ambiguous. There are 13 residues in the CDR3. Trimming removed 4 bases at V and 6 bases at J, with 14 bases between. The germline CDR1 and CDR2 sequences are SGHDT and YYEEEE. CDR3 nucleotide sequence: TGTGCCAGCAGCCTCGCCTCGGTTCTCGAGCAGTACTTC. This sequence encodes CASSLASVLEQYF. The entire variable domain, with the rest obtained from reference TRBV5-6 and TRBJ2-7, is as follows: DAGVTQSPTHLIKTRGQQVTLRCSPKSGHDTVSWYQQALGQGPQFIFQYYEEEERQRGNFPDRFSGHQFPNYSSELNVNALLLGDSALYLCASSLASVLEQYFGPGTRLTVT.

V usage is TRBV29-1 and J usage is TRBJ2-1; D is possibly TRBD1 (5 bases). The CDR3 loop spans 11 amino acids. Trimming took off 4 bases at V and 7 bases at J, with 8 bases between the two ends. Germline CDR1 SQVTM, CDR2 ANQGSEA. The CDR3 region has the DNA TGCAGCGTTGCGTCAGGGAATGAGCAGTTCTTC. Its translation: CSVASGNEQFF.

The sample holds a few counts of this clone. V gene TRBV7-9 combines with J gene TRBJ2-7, with 10 bases matching TRBD1. Trimming removed 4 bases from V and 3 bases from J; junction bases left unmatched: 6. The CDR3 has 15 residues. CDR1 SEHNR and CDR2 FQNEAQ come from the germline V gene (reference sequence). CDR3 region: CASSSKTGGHYEQYF. In DNA, the CDR3 is TGTGCCAGCAGCTCCAAGACAGGGGGCCACTACGAGCAGTACTTC. The variable domain in full, completed from reference TRBV7-9 and TRBJ2-7, reads DTGVSQNPRHKITKRGQNVTFRCDPISEHNRLYWYRQTLGQGPEFLTYFQNEAQLEKSRLLSDRFSAERPKGSFSTLEIQRTEQGDSAMYLCASSSKTGGHYEQYFGPGTRLTVT.

This clone was found a few times. CDR3 sequence (DNA): TGCAGCGTCCGGCAGGGCGGAAGCACAGATACGCAGTATTTT. It specifies CSVRQGGSTDTQYF. This chain joins TRBV29-1 and TRBJ2-3; possibly TRBD1 for D (5 bases). This CDR3 is 14 amino acids long. The V and J ends lost 6 bases and 0 bases respectively, with 13 bases between them. Germline V gene lookup returns CDR1 SQVTM and CDR2 ANQGSEA.

The chain joins TRBV5-4 to TRBJ2-5, with 9 bases lining up with TRBD1. V shed 4 bases, J shed 10 bases, and the junction held 17 bases outside the gene matches. The CDR3 is 16 amino acids. From germline, CDR1 is SGHNT and CDR2 YYREEE (reference sequence). The CDR3 DNA is TGTGCCAGCAGCCTCTTATCGGGACAGGGACTTGGTGGCCAGTACTTC. Translating it yields CASSLLSGQGLGGQYF.

The genes are TRBV19 and TRBJ1-1, with D possibly being TRBD1 (6 bases). This CDR3 contains 13 residues. Germline-derived CDR1 and CDR2 are LNHDA and SQIVND (reference sequence). Between the trimmed V and J ends, which lost 5 bases and 0 bases, there was a span of 7 bases. The CDR3 sequence: CASSGQLNTEAFF. Here the CDR3 DNA reads TGTGCCAGTAGTGGACAGTTGAACACTGAAGCTTTCTTT. The full variable domain, with the rest looked up from reference TRBV19 and TRBJ1-1, is DGGITQSPKYLFRKEGQNVTLSCEQNLNHDAMYWYRQDPGQGLRLIYYSQIVNDFQKGDIAEGYSVSREKKESFPLTVTSAQKNPTAFYLCASSGQLNTEAFFGQGTRLTVV.

This clone was seen a handful of times. This chain joins TRBV5-1 and TRBJ2-7; possibly TRBD1 for D (6 bases). The CDR3 covers 15 residues. Germline CDR1 reads SGHRS; CDR2 reads YFSETQ. The ends were cut back, 3 bases at V and 3 bases at J, with 16 bases in the middle. CDR3 nucleotide sequence: TGCGCCAGCAGCTCCGGGACATGGAGAAGCTACGAGCAGTACTTC. This codes for CASSSGTWRSYEQYF.

The chain couples TRBV5-1 to TRBJ1-1; 8 bases agree with TRBD1. The J segment lost 3 bases and the V segment lost 3 bases, leaving 4 bases of the junction unmatched. CDR3 size: 14 residues. Germline V gene lookup returns CDR1 SGHRS and CDR2 YFSETQ. This chain's CDR3 is CASSSQTGDTEAFF. CDR3 bases: TGCGCCAGCAGCTCTCAGACAGGGGACACTGAAGCTTTCTTT.

This clone was counted a few times. CDR3 DNA sequence: TGTGCCAGCAGCCCCCGGGACAGGGTCGATGAGCAGTTCTTC. Amino acid sequence: CASSPRDRVDEQFF. The V gene is TRBV5-4, the J gene TRBJ2-1; 9 nucleotides agree with TRBD1. Per germline, CDR1 SGHNT and CDR2 YYREEE (reference sequence). The CDR3 runs to 14 residues. V gave up 4 bases and J gave up 8 bases; unmatched junction bases: 7.

The chain couples TRBV15 to TRBJ2-7, with a weak D call TRBD1 (7 bases). CDR1 LNHNV and CDR2 YYDKDF come from the germline V gene (reference sequence). Trimming stripped 4 bases from V and 1 base from J, with 14 bases between. The CDR3 is made up of 15 amino acids. The CDR3 coding sequence is TGTGCCACCAGCACTGGAGGGGACAGATCCTACGAGCAGTACTTC. Translated: CATSTGGDRSYEQYF.

The chain has TRBV5-1 and TRBJ2-5, with 7 positions matching TRBD2. The V gene's germline CDR1 is SGHRS and CDR2 YFSETQ. CDR3 length equals 15 residues. V lost 4 bases and J lost 3; bases outside the gene matches: 9. Here the CDR3 DNA reads TGCGCCAGCAGCCGGGCGGGGGTAGGCAAAGAGACCCAGTACTTC. This translates into CASSRAGVGKETQYF.